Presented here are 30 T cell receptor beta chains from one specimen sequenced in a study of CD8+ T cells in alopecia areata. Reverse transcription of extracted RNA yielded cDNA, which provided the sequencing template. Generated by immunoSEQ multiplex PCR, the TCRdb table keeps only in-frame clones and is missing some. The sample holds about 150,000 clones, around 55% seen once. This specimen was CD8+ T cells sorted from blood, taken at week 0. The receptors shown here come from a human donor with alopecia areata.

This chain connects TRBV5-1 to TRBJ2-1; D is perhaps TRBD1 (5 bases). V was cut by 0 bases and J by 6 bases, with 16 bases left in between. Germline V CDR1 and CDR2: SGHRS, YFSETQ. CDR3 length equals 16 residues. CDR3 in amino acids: CASSLEGPFNINEQFF. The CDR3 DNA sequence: TGCGCCAGCAGCTTGGAGGGGCCTTTTAATATCAATGAGCAGTTCTTC.

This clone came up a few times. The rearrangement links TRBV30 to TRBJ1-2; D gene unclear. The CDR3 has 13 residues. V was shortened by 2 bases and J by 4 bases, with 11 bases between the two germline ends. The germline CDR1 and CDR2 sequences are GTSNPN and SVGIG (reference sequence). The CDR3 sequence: CAWSLGGGYGYTF. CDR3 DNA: TGTGCCTGGAGTCTGGGAGGCGGCTATGGCTACACCTTC.

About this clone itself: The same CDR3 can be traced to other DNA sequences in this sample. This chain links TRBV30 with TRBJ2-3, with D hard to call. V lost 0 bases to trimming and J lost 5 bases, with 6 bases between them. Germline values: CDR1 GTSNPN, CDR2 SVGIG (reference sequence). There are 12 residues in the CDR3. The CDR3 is CAWSVLGDTQYF. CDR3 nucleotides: TGTGCCTGGAGTGTACTGGGAGATACGCAGTATTTT.

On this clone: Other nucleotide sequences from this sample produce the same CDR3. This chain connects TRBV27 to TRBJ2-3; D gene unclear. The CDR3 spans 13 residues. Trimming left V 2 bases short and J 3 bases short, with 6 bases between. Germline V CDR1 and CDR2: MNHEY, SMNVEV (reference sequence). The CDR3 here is CASSLVRTDTQYF. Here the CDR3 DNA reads TGTGCCAGCAGTTTAGTGCGGACAGATACGCAGTATTTT.

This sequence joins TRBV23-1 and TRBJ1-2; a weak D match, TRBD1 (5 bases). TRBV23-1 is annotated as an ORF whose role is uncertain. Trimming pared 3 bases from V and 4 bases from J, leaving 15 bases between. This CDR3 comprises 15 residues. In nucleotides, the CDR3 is TGCGCCAGCAGTCAGGTCCCGGACAAATCCTATGGCTACACCTTC. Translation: CASSQVPDKSYGYTF.

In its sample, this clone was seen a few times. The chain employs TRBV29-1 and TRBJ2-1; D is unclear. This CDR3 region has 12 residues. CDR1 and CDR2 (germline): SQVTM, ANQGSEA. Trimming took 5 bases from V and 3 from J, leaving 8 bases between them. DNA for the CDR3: TGCAGCGTTATTCGGGTCTACAATGAGCAGTTCTTC. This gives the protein CSVIRVYNEQFF.

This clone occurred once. CDR3 DNA: TGTGCCAGCAGTTACTCAGGGGCTGGGGCCAACGTCCTGACTTTC. Encoded protein: CASSYSGAGANVLTF. V and J are TRBV6-5 and TRBJ2-6; TRBD1 might be the D (5 bases). Germline CDR1 reads MNHEY; CDR2 reads SVGAGI. Trimming took off 0 bases at V and 2 bases at J, with 5 bases between the two ends. This CDR3 spans 15 amino acids.

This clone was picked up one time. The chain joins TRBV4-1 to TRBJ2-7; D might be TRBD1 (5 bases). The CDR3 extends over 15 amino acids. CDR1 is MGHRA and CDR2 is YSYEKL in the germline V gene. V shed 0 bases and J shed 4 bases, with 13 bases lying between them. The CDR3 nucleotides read TGCGCCAGCAGCCAAGATATGCAGGGCCTATACGAGCAGTACTTC. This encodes CASSQDMQGLYEQYF.

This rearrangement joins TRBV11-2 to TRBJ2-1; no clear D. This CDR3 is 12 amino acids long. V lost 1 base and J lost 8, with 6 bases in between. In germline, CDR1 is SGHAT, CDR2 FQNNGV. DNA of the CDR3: TGTGCCAGCAGCTTAGTGTACGATGAGCAGTTCTTC. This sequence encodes CASSLVYDEQFF.

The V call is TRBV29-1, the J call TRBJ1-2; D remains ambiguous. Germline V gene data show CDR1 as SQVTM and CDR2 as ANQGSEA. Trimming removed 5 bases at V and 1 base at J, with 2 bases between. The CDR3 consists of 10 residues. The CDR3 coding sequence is TGCAGCGTTCTTAACTATGGCTACACCTTC. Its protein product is CSVLNYGYTF. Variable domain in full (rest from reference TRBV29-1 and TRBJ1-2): SAVISQKPSRDICQRGTSLTIQCQVDSQVTMMFWYRQQPGQSLTLIATANQGSEATYESGFVIDKFPISRPNLTFSTLTVSNMSPEDSSIYLCSVLNYGYTFGSGTRLTVV.

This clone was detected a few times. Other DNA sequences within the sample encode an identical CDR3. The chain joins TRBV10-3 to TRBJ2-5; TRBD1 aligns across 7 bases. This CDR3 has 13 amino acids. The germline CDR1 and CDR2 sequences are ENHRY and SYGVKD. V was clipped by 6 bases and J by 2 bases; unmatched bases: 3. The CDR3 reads CAISRTGQETQYF. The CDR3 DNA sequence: TGTGCCATCAGCCGGACAGGTCAAGAGACCCAGTACTTC.

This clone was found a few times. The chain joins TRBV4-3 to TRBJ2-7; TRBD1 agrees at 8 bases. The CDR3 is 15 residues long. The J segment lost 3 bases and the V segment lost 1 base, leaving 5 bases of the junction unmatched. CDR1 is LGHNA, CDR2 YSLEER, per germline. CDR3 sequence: CASSQGTGPIYEQYF. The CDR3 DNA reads TGCGCCAGCAGCCAAGGGACAGGGCCCATCTACGAGCAGTACTTC.

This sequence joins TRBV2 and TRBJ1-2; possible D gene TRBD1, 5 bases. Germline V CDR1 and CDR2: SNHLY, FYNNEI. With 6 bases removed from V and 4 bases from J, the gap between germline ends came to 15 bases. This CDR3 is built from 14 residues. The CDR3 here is CASSLLAGSYGYTF. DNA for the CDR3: TGTGCCAGCAGCCTCCTGGCAGGGAGCTATGGCTACACCTTC.

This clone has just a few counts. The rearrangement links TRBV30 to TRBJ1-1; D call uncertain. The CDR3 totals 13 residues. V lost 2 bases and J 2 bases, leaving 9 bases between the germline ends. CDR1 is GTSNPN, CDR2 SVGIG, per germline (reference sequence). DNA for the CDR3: TGTGCCTGGAGTAACGAGAGAAACACTGAAGCTTTCTTT. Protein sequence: CAWSNERNTEAFF.

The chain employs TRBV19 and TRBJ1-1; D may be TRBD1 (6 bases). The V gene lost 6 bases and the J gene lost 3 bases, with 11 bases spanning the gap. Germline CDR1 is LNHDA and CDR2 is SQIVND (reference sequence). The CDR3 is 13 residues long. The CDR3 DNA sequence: TGTGCCAGTAGGAACAGGGACTACACTGAAGCTTTCTTT. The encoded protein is CASRNRDYTEAFF.

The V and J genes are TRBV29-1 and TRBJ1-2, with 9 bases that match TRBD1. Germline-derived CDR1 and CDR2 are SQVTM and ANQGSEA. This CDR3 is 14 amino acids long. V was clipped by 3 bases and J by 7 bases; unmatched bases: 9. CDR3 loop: CSVEKTGGGGGYTF. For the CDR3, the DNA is TGCAGCGTTGAGAAGACAGGGGGAGGAGGTGGCTACACCTTC.

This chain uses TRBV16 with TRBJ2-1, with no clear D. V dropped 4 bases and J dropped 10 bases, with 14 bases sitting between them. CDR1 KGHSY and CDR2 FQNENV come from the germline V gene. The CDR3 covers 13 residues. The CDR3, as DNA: TGTGCCAGCAGCCCCCTTAAGCCGGGCGAGCAGTTCTTC. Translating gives CASSPLKPGEQFF.

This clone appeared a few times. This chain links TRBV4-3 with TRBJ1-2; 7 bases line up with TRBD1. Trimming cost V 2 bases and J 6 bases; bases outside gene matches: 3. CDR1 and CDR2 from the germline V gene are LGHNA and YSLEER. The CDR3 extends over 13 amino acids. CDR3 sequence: CASSQRQGDGYTF. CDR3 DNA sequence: TGCGCCAGCAGCCAACGACAGGGAGATGGCTACACCTTC.

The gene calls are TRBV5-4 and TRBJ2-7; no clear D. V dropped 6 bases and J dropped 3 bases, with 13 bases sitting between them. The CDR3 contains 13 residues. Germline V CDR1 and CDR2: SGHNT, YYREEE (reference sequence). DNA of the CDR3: TGTGCCAGCACCCCGGAGAACAGCTACGAGCAGTACTTC. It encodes CASTPENSYEQYF.

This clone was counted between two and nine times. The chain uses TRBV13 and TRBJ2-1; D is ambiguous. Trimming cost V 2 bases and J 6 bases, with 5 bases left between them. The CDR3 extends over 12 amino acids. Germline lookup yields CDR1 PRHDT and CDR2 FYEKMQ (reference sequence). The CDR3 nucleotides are TGTGCCAGCAGCTTATCCGGCAATGAGCAGTTCTTC. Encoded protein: CASSLSGNEQFF. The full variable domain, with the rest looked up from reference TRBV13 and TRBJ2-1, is AAGVIQSPRHLIKEKRETATLKCYPIPRHDTVYWYQQGPGQDPQFLISFYEKMQSDKGSIPDRFSAQQFSDYHSELNMSSLELGDSALYFCASSLSGNEQFFGPGTRLTVL.

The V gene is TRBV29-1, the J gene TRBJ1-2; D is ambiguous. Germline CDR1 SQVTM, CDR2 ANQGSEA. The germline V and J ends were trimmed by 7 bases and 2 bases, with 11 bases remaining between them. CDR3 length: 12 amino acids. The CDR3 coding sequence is TGCAGCGCTGCTGGCCAGAACTATGGCTACACCTTC. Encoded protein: CSAAGQNYGYTF. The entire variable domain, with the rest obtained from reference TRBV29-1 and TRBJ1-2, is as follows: SAVISQKPSRDICQRGTSLTIQCQVDSQVTMMFWYRQQPGQSLTLIATANQGSEATYESGFVIDKFPISRPNLTFSTLTVSNMSPEDSSIYLCSAAGQNYGYTFGSGTRLTVV.

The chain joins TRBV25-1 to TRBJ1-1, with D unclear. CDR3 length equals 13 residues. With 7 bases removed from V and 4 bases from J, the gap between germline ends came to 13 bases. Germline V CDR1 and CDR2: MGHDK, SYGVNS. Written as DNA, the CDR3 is TGTGCCAGCAACCCTCTGGGAGGCACTGAAGCTTTCTTT. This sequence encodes CASNPLGGTEAFF.

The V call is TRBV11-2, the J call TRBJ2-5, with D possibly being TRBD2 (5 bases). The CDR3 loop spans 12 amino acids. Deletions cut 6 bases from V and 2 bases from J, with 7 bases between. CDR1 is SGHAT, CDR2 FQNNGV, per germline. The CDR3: CASRLVQETQYF. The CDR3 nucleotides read TGTGCCAGCAGACTAGTACAAGAGACCCAGTACTTC.

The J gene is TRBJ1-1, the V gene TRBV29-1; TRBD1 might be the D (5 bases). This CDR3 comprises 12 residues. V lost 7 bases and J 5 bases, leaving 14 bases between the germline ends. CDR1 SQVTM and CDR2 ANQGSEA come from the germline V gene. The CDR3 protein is CSARPGVTEAFF. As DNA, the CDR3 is TGCAGCGCACGTCCGGGGGTTACTGAAGCTTTCTTT. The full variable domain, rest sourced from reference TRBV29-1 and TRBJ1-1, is SAVISQKPSRDICQRGTSLTIQCQVDSQVTMMFWYRQQPGQSLTLIATANQGSEATYESGFVIDKFPISRPNLTFSTLTVSNMSPEDSSIYLCSARPGVTEAFFGQGTRLTVV.

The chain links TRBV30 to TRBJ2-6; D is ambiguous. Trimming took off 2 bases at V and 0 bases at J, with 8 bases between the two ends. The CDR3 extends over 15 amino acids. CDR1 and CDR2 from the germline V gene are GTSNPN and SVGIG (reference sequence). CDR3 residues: CAWSRDVSGANVLTF. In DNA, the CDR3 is TGTGCCTGGAGTCGCGATGTCTCTGGGGCCAACGTCCTGACTTTC.

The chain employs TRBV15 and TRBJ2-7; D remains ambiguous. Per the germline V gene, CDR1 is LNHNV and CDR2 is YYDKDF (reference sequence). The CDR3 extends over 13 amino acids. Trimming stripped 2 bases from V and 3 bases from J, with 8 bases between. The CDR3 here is CATSRIKGYEQYF. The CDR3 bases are TGTGCCACCAGCAGAATAAAGGGCTACGAGCAGTACTTC.

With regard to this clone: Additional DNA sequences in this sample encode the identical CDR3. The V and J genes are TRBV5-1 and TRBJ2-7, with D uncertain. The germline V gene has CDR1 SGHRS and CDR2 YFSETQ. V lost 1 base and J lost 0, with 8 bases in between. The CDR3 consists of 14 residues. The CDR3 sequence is CASSLPDGSYEQYF. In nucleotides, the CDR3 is TGCGCCAGCAGCTTGCCTGACGGCTCCTACGAGCAGTACTTC.

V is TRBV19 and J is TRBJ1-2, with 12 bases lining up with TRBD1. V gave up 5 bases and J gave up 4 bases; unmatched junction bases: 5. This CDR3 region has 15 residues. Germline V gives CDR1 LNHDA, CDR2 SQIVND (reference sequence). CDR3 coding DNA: TGTGCCAGTAGTCCGGGGACAGGGGGCAGCTATGGCTACACCTTC. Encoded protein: CASSPGTGGSYGYTF.

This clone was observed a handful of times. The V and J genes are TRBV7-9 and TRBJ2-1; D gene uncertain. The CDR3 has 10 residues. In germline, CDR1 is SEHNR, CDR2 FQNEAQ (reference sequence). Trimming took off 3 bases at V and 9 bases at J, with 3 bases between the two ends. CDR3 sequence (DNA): TGTGCCAGCAGCTTGGTTGAGCAGTTCTTC. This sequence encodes CASSLVEQFF.

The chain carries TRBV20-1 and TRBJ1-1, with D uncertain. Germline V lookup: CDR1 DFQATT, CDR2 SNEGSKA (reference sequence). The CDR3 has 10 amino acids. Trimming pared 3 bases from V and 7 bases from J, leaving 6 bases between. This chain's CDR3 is CSASVGEAFF. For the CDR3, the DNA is TGCAGTGCTAGCGTAGGTGAAGCTTTCTTT.